These T cell receptor beta chains were read from a single sample in a study of response to subunit inactivated influenza vaccine. TCRdb fed the RT-PCR reads into MiXCR, producing one record per CDR3 protein. This table has about 530,000 distinct CDR3 sequences, about an eighth appearing once. The sequenced sample was PBMCs from blood, obtained 45 days after vaccination. The receptors originated from a middle-aged man who received an inactivated influenza vaccine. CDR3s include the opening cysteine and the closing phenylalanine or tryptophan. D genes are given only for firm matches. Clone size appears in some rows only: once, few, many, or a class for an expanded clone.

cdr3_length,j_call,clone_size,d_call,v_call,cdr3_aa,cdr3_nt
13,TRBJ1-6,NA,NA,TRBV12-3/TRBV12-4,CASSEQRLSPLHF,TGTGCCAGTTCGGAGCAGCGCCTTTCACCCCTCCACTTT
17,TRBJ2-3,few,TRBD2,TRBV7-9,CASSVAGGPLGTDTQYF,TGTGCCAGCAGTGTAGCGGGGGGGCCCCTTGGTACAGATACGCAGTATTTT
15,TRBJ1-2,few,TRBD1,TRBV6-1,CASSPGTGGAYGYTF,TGTGCCAGCAGTCCTGGGACAGGGGGCGCCTATGGCTACACCTTC
17,TRBJ2-3,many,NA,TRBV24-1,CATSDYARRSSTDTQYF,TGTGCCACCAGTGATTACGCCCGGAGGTCTAGCACAGATACGCAGTATTTT
12,TRBJ2-1,NA,NA,TRBV3-1,CASSQSATEQFF,TGTGCCAGCAGCCAGTCAGCGACTGAGCAGTTCTTC
17,TRBJ2-7,few,TRBD2,TRBV5-1,CASSLATSGLADYEQYF,TGCGCCAGCAGCTTGGCCACCTCGGGACTAGCGGACTACGAGCAGTACTTC
16,TRBJ2-3,NA,NA,TRBV7-9,CASSWTGTLSTDTQYF,TGTGCCAGCAGCTGGACCGGGACGCTAAGCACAGATACGCAGTATTTT
15,TRBJ2-5,NA,NA,TRBV6-5,CASSYLRLAEGTQYF,TGTGCCAGCAGTTACTTGCGGCTAGCTGAGGGGACCCAGTACTTC
15,TRBJ1-4,NA,NA,TRBV3-1,CASSQGTGGNEKLFF,TGTGCCAGCAGCCAGGGGACTGGGGGAAATGAAAAACTGTTTTTT
14,TRBJ1-1,few,NA,TRBV5-1,CASIMDQGNTEAFF,TGCGCCAGCATAATGGACCAGGGGAACACTGAAGCTTTCTTT
15,TRBJ2-3,few,TRBD2,TRBV20-1,CSASGGSSRTDTQYF,TGCAGTGCTTCGGGAGGCAGTAGTCGCACAGATACGCAGTATTTT
17,TRBJ2-6,few,NA,TRBV5-1,CASSLSQGVSGANVLTF,TGCGCCAGCAGCTTGTCACAGGGAGTCTCTGGGGCCAACGTCCTGACTTTC
13,TRBJ2-1,NA,NA,TRBV12-3/TRBV12-4,CASSFARYNEQFF,TGTGCCAGCAGTTTTGCCAGGTACAATGAGCAGTTCTTC
16,TRBJ2-1,NA,TRBD2,TRBV4-2,CASSQEWAGDYNEQFF,TGTGCCAGCAGCCAAGAGTGGGCGGGGGACTACAATGAGCAGTTCTTC
16,TRBJ2-2,NA,TRBD2,TRBV12-3/TRBV12-4,CASSLGLAGKTGELFF,TGTGCCAGCAGTTTAGGACTAGCGGGAAAAACCGGGGAGCTGTTTTTT
16,TRBJ2-1,few,TRBD2,TRBV6-1,CASSEVFLAGGWEQFF,TGTGCCAGCAGTGAAGTGTTTCTAGCGGGAGGCTGGGAGCAGTTCTTC
15,TRBJ2-1,NA,NA,TRBV7-2,CASSLGLISYNEQFF,TGTGCCAGCAGCTTAGGACTGATCTCCTACAATGAGCAGTTCTTC
16,TRBJ2-7,few,NA,TRBV12-3/TRBV12-4,CASSPPRNTGSYEQYF,TGTGCCAGCAGTCCCCCTCGGAACACCGGATCCTACGAGCAGTACTTC
14,TRBJ1-2,many,NA,TRBV7-2,CASSPSDGSYGYTF,TGTGCCAGCAGCCCTTCCGACGGCTCATATGGCTACACCTTC
15,TRBJ1-2,NA,TRBD1,TRBV12-3/TRBV12-4,CASSLTHRDRDGYTF,TGTGCCAGCAGTTTAACGCACCGGGACAGGGATGGCTACACCTTC
15,TRBJ1-1,few,NA,TRBV3-1,CASSQVRVIRTEAFF,TGTGCCAGCAGCCAAGTAAGGGTGATAAGGACTGAAGCTTTCTTT
13,TRBJ1-2,few,NA,TRBV20-1,CSARDTSHYGYTF,TGCAGTGCTAGAGATACCAGTCACTATGGCTACACCTTC
16,TRBJ1-1,few,NA,TRBV12-3/TRBV12-4,CASSLVSGGLGAEAFF,TGTGCCAGCAGTTTAGTGAGCGGCGGACTAGGGGCTGAAGCTTTCTTT
11,TRBJ2-3,many,NA,TRBV29-1,CSVLDPSTQYF,TGCAGCGTGCTGGACCCGTCGACGCAGTATTTT
16,TRBJ2-7,NA,TRBD1,TRBV5-1,CASSLTVSRTGSEQYF,TGCGCCAGCAGCTTGACGGTTTCCAGGACAGGGTCAGAGCAGTACTTC
15,TRBJ1-4,few,TRBD1,TRBV10-3,CAISEDRGTNEKLFF,TGTGCCATCAGTGAGGACAGGGGAACTAATGAAAAACTGTTTTTT
14,TRBJ2-7,NA,NA,TRBV6-5,CASSSSMGSYEQYF,TGTGCCAGCAGTTCCTCGATGGGCTCCTACGAGCAGTACTTC
14,TRBJ2-7,few,TRBD2,TRBV20-1,CSARLLAGVYEQYF,TGCAGTGCTAGATTACTAGCGGGAGTATACGAGCAGTACTTC
16,TRBJ1-6,NA,NA,TRBV20-1,CSARDQTGGYNSPLHF,TGCAGTGCTAGAGATCAGACAGGAGGCTATAATTCACCCCTCCACTTT
14,TRBJ1-4,NA,NA,TRBV20-1,CSAQQAGGNEKLFF,TGCAGTGCCCAACAGGCAGGCGGGAATGAAAAACTGTTTTTT
13,TRBJ1-1,NA,NA,TRBV24-1,CATSAGPSTEAFF,TGTGCCACCAGTGCAGGACCGAGCACTGAAGCTTTCTTT
16,TRBJ2-7,many,NA,TRBV12-3/TRBV12-4,CASSLSSGADSYEQYF,TGTGCCAGCAGTTTATCTTCGGGAGCAGATTCCTACGAGCAGTACTTC